Presented here are 5 T cell receptor beta chains from one specimen sequenced in a study of T cells in Graves' hyperthyroidism and ophthalmopathy. Template material for amplifying TCR beta CDR3 regions consisted of RNA transcripts. A first-round RT-PCR of the TCR CDR3 used the HTBI primer set. TCRdb called the multiplex PCR reads again in MiXCR, with one record for every CDR3 protein. The sample carries under 800,000 distinct CDR3 sequences, approximately 15% recorded once. What was sequenced was blood. Source of these receptors: a woman aged 18-29 years with Graves' hyperthyroidism.

The sample holds many counts of this clonotype. The rearrangement uses TRBV20-1 and TRBJ2-7; the D is unclear. V shed 6 bases and J shed 5 bases, with 8 bases lying between them. Germline V gene lookup returns CDR1 DFQATT and CDR2 SNEGSKA (reference sequence). The CDR3 is 10 amino acids. CDR3 coding DNA: TGCAGTGCGGAGCGCAACGAGCAGTACTTC. Translation: CSAERNEQYF.

This clonotype occurred many times. The chain carries TRBV20-1 and TRBJ2-7, with a weak D call TRBD2 (5 bases). Trimming took 0 bases from V and 0 from J, leaving 9 bases between them. CDR3 length: 14 residues. Germline assignment: CDR1 DFQATT and CDR2 SNEGSKA (reference sequence). CDR3: CSAREFTSSYEQYF. The CDR3 DNA is TGCAGTGCTAGAGAGTTTACTAGCTCCTACGAGCAGTACTTC.

V usage is TRBV12-3 or TRBV12-4 and J usage is TRBJ2-1; tentative D call: TRBD2 (5 bases). The ends were cut back, 6 bases at V and 4 bases at J, with 19 bases in the middle. This CDR3 contains 16 residues. CDR3 protein: CASSGGGGLRYNEQFF. The CDR3, as DNA: TGTGCCAGCAGCGGCGGAGGAGGATTACGATACAATGAGCAGTTCTTC.

At least ten counts were recorded for this clonotype. The V and J genes are TRBV6-2 or TRBV6-3 and TRBJ1-1; a possible D gene is TRBD1 (5 bases). V lost 6 bases and J lost 0, with 11 bases in between. The germline gives CDR1 MNHEY, CDR2 SVGEGT. This CDR3 contains 14 residues. In DNA form, the CDR3 reads TGTGCCAGCAGCCAAACAGGTATGAACACTGAAGCTTTCTTT. It specifies CASSQTGMNTEAFF.

This clonotype was detected a few times. This sequence joins TRBV12-3 or TRBV12-4 and TRBJ2-2, with D perhaps matching TRBD1 or TRBD2 (5 bases each). V was shortened by 3 bases and J by 4 bases, with 9 bases between the two germline ends. The CDR3 extends over 14 amino acids. This CDR3 is CASSFLGATGELFF. The CDR3 DNA sequence: TGTGCCAGCAGTTTCCTCGGGGCCACCGGGGAGCTGTTTTTT.